This T cell receptor (beta chain) was identified in a study of blood T cell repertoires in COVID-19. Looking at the study overall: In each case, the material was cDNA or gDNA derived from T cells, B-cell-depleted T cells, or PBMCs.

CDR1 MNHEY and CDR2 SMNVEV come from the germline V gene (reference sequence). This CDR3 has 18 residues. V lost 6 bases and J lost 4; bases outside the gene matches: 18. Per the original methods: Quantification of nucleated cells was approximated via reference gene primer amplification. Using immunoSEQ multiplex PCR, the repertoire was profiled, and TCRdb retains in-frame clones only, with some absent. That table is the source of V, J and clone size, and D and trimming were worked out from the DNA. The sample carries over 150,000 clones, roughly 88% recorded once. Recruited during active infection, patients (from Seattle) were subsequently followed longitudinally.

The receptor comes from a man in his sixties with COVID-19, enrolled during active disease. The specimen was peripheral blood. The chain couples TRBV27 to TRBJ1-3, with TRBD1 matching 7 bases. The CDR3 DNA reads as TGTGCCAGCAGCCCCCGGTGGGCAGGGGGACGAACAGGAAACACCATATATTTT. Its translation: CASSPRWAGGRTGNTIYF.